This T cell receptor beta chain is from a study of shared clonotypes between healthy human individuals. Across several immunoSEQ plates, the genomic DNA of each subset was split evenly. Some clones are missing from TCRdb's copy, which holds only in-frame ones; the method was immunoSEQ multiplex PCR. The sample carries roughly 590,000 clones, around 95% recorded once. V shed 7 bases and J shed 4 bases, with 11 bases lying between them. Germline values: CDR1 MNHEY, CDR2 SMNVEV (reference sequence). CDR3 size: 13 residues. Positively selected for CCR7, the CD45RO-negative cells used as naive CD8 cells excluded terminally differentiated effector memory CD45RA+ cells. Donors comprised healthy HIV-negative adults lacking recent acute infections or vaccinations. Among the donors, all were Caucasian adults who lived in Nashville, Tennessee.

This chain uses TRBV27 with TRBJ2-1; no clear D. The receptor comes from a woman aged 25 to 39 in good health. The material sequenced was naive CD8+ T cells sorted from blood. The CDR3 region is CASTSDLYNEQFF. The CDR3 bases are TGTGCCAGCACCTCGGACCTTTACAATGAGCAGTTCTTC.